The entry below gives a single T cell receptor beta chain sequence along with its context. Its antigen is as yet unknown. These data originate in a study of T cell clonotyping in hematopoietic cell transplantation. General study findings and limits: Few recipient clonotypes overlapped donors; over 97% were de novo at given depth. After transplant, recipient diversity fell while pathologically expanded clonotypes grew through day 180. No sorting was done, leaving CD4 and CD8 contributions mixed. Higher Inverse Simpson Index values in graft donor and pretransplant recipient predicted broader posttransplant TCR diversity.

CDR1 SGHAT and CDR2 FQNNGV come from the germline V gene. This CDR3 is built from 14 residues. Deletions cut 0 bases from V and 4 bases from J, with 9 bases between. The method was immunoSEQ multiplex PCR; TCRdb's version includes in-frame clones alone and lacks a portion of them. Of several thousand clones listed, approximately 91% are singletons. Source: peripheral blood mononuclear cells, taken 100 days after allogeneic stem cell transplant. The chain combines TRBV11-2 with TRBJ1-2; D is unresolved. The receptor was derived from a male patient aged 35-50 years who had an allogeneic stem cell transplant from an unrelated donor, so the T cells may come from the graft donor. Some clones in this sample may be carry-over from other donors' samples. CDR3 loop: CASSLEWSGYGYTF. The CDR3 region has the DNA TGTGCCAGCAGCTTAGAGTGGTCAGGCTATGGCTACACCTTC.